This entry lists 17 T cell receptor beta chains sequenced from one sample in a study of cytomegalovirus exposure and HLA in healthy donors. PCR employed 60 Vbeta and 13 Jbeta primers. The data were produced by immunoSEQ multiplex PCR, yet TCRdb's version contains in-frame clones alone and is incomplete. The sample records 60,000 or so clones, around 75% being singletons. Sequencing was performed on PBMCs. The receptors here all came from a woman aged 40-49 years in good health and CMV-seropositive.

The rearrangement joins TRBV5-6 to TRBJ1-1; TRBD1 might be the D (6 bases). V dropped 3 bases and J dropped 5 bases, with 17 bases sitting between them. The germline gives CDR1 SGHDT, CDR2 YYEEEE. The CDR3 extends over 15 amino acids. CDR3 loop: CASSSITGKGTEAFF. The CDR3 coding sequence is TGTGCCAGCAGCTCAATCACAGGGAAAGGGACTGAAGCTTTCTTT.

The chain couples TRBV19 to TRBJ2-3, with 7 bases identical to TRBD1. The CDR3 covers 15 residues. Trimming removed 3 bases from V and 0 bases from J; junction bases left unmatched: 3. CDR1 is LNHDA and CDR2 is SQIVND in the germline V gene (reference sequence). CDR3 bases: TGTGCCAGTAGTATCGGACAGGTCAGCACAGATACGCAGTATTTT. Translation gives CASSIGQVSTDTQYF. Complete variable domain (other parts from reference TRBV19 and TRBJ2-3): DGGITQSPKYLFRKEGQNVTLSCEQNLNHDAMYWYRQDPGQGLRLIYYSQIVNDFQKGDIAEGYSVSREKKESFPLTVTSAQKNPTAFYLCASSIGQVSTDTQYFGPGTRLTVL.

The V and J genes are TRBV30 and TRBJ2-1, with D perhaps matching TRBD1 (5 bases). The CDR3 sequence is 12 residues long. Germline V lookup: CDR1 GTSNPN, CDR2 SVGIG (reference sequence). Written as DNA, the CDR3 is TGTGAAGGAGTCACGGATCAGGGTGAGCAGTTCTTC. Translation gives CEGVTDQGEQFF.

This clone has a handful of counts. This sequence joins TRBV29-1 and TRBJ1-1; D remains unclear. Germline V CDR1 and CDR2: SQVTM, ANQGSEA. Trimming left V 8 bases short and J 0 bases short, with 13 bases between. This CDR3 is built from 13 residues. This chain's CDR3 is CSSETEVNTEAFF. The CDR3 DNA follows: TGCAGCAGTGAGACGGAGGTGAACACTGAAGCTTTCTTT.

This clone was counted only a few times. The J gene is TRBJ2-2, the V gene TRBV4-3, with TRBD1 matching over 9 bases. The V gene end was trimmed by 4 bases and the J gene end by 3 bases; junction bases not matched to a gene: 3. The CDR3 is 15 amino acids. Germline V gene data show CDR1 as LGHNA and CDR2 as YSLEER. CDR3 amino acids: CASSLRDRDTGELFF. In DNA form, the CDR3 reads TGCGCCAGCAGCCTCCGGGACAGGGACACCGGGGAGCTGTTTTTT.

The chain has TRBV15 and TRBJ2-1; 13 bases match TRBD2. The CDR3 is made up of 20 amino acids. V trimming: 5 bases; J trimming: 0 bases; junction bases outside the gene matches: 13. Germline-derived CDR1 and CDR2 are LNHNV and YYDKDF (reference sequence). As DNA, the CDR3 is TGTGCCACCAGCGGGGCCGGGACTAGCGGGATCTACCGCTCCTACAATGAGCAGTTCTTC. This codes for CATSGAGTSGIYRSYNEQFF.

This clone was picked up a small number of times. This chain uses TRBV6-4 with TRBJ2-3; 9 nucleotides line up with TRBD2. Germline trimming cut 0 bases from V and 5 bases from J; bases unmatched to any gene: 6. The CDR3 runs to 16 residues. Germline CDR1 is MRHNA and CDR2 is SNTAGT. CDR3 in DNA: TGTGCCAGCAGTGACTCTGGCGGGGGGGCCGGAGATACGCAGTATTTT. This codes for CASSDSGGGAGDTQYF.

This clone was picked up one time. This rearrangement joins TRBV21-1 to TRBJ2-2; the D call in the table, TRBD1, was not verified against the DNA. TRBV21-1 is designated a pseudogene. The CDR3 has 16 residues. CDR3 region: CASSKRTGAYTGELFF. DNA of the CDR3: TGTGCCAGCAGCAAACGTACAGGCGCTTACACCGGGGAGCTGTTTTTT.

The chain recombines TRBV15 with TRBJ2-7; TRBD1 is a possible D gene (6 bases). V lost 1 base, J lost 5 bases, and 12 bases lay in between. The germline gives CDR1 LNHNV, CDR2 YYDKDF (reference sequence). This CDR3 is built from 14 residues. In DNA, the CDR3 is TGTGCCACCAGCAGAGGTGGGCAGGGGAACGAGCAGTACTTC. The encoded protein is CATSRGGQGNEQYF.

This chain uses TRBV5-6 with TRBJ2-1; 9 nucleotides match TRBD1. CDR1 SGHDT and CDR2 YYEEEE come from the germline V gene. The CDR3 is 19 residues long. The ends lost 5 bases at V and 6 bases at J; junction bases unmatched: 21. CDR3: CASSRPGQGPYSLGNEQFF. Here the CDR3 DNA reads TGTGCCAGCAGTCGACCGGGACAGGGACCCTATTCCCTGGGCAATGAGCAGTTCTTC.

The rearrangement links TRBV6-5 to TRBJ2-2; D uncertain. Between the trimmed V and J ends, which lost 6 bases and 5 bases, there was a span of 16 bases. The CDR3 extends over 15 amino acids. Germline V CDR1 and CDR2: MNHEY, SVGAGI. The CDR3 region is CASRFSKPRTGELFF. CDR3 bases: TGTGCCAGCAGGTTTAGCAAGCCCCGAACCGGGGAGCTGTTTTTT.

This clone was seen only once. The CDR3 region is CSAKAPNEQFF. CDR3 DNA: TGCAGTGCAAAAGCCCCCAATGAGCAGTTCTTC. The chain joins TRBV20-1 to TRBJ2-1, with D unresolved. This CDR3 is 11 amino acids long. V lost 6 bases to trimming and J lost 6 bases, with 9 bases between them. CDR1 and CDR2 (germline): DFQATT, SNEGSKA (reference sequence).

V is TRBV30 and J is TRBJ1-3; D ambiguous. Germline V gives CDR1 GTSNPN, CDR2 SVGIG (reference sequence). Trimming removed 0 bases at V and 3 bases at J, with 9 bases between. This CDR3 is built from 14 residues. The CDR3 DNA is TGTGCCTGGAGTGTAGCCGGGTTTGGAAACACCATATATTTT. This translates into CAWSVAGFGNTIYF.

The V and J genes are TRBV5-1 and TRBJ2-3; 10 nucleotides match TRBD1. CDR1 and CDR2 from the germline V gene are SGHRS and YFSETQ. The CDR3 loop spans 16 amino acids. The V gene end was trimmed by 4 bases and the J gene end by 0 bases; junction bases not matched to a gene: 5. For the CDR3, the DNA is TGCGCCAGCAGCCTAGGGACAGGGGCTAGCACAGATACGCAGTATTTT. This codes for CASSLGTGASTDTQYF. Variable domain in full (rest from reference TRBV5-1 and TRBJ2-3): KAGVTQTPRYLIKTRGQQVTLSCSPISGHRSVSWYQQTPGQGLQFLFEYFSETQRNKGNFPGRFSGRQFSNSRSEMNVSTLELGDSALYLCASSLGTGASTDTQYFGPGTRLTVL.

The CDR3 DNA is TGTGCCAGCAGCCCTACCCGGCGGGGAGGGTACAATGAGCAGTTCTTC. It is translated as CASSPTRRGGYNEQFF. The V and J genes are TRBV7-7 and TRBJ2-1, with TRBD2 identical over 7 bases. The CDR3 is made up of 16 amino acids. After removal of 5 bases from V and 4 bases from J, the junction contained 11 bases not matched to a gene. Germline-derived CDR1 and CDR2 are SSHAT and FNYEAQ (reference sequence).

The gene calls are TRBV18 and TRBJ2-3; 9 nucleotides match TRBD2. J lost 2 bases, V lost 3 bases, and 3 bases had no gene match. CDR3 length equals 15 residues. Per germline, CDR1 KGHSH and CDR2 LQKENI. Here the CDR3 DNA reads TGTGCCAGCTCACCTAGCGGGGGATACACAGATACGCAGTATTTT. It encodes CASSPSGGYTDTQYF.

The CDR3 protein is CASSLPRQAGKQPQHF. CDR3 coding DNA: TGTGCCAGCAGCTTGCCCCGCCAGGCAGGGAAACAGCCCCAGCATTTT. The chain is built from TRBV5-4 and TRBJ1-5; the D gene is possibly TRBD1 (5 bases). The germline V gene encodes CDR1 SGHNT and CDR2 YYREEE (reference sequence). The CDR3 is 16 amino acids. Trimming took off 1 base at V and 7 bases at J, with 18 bases between the two ends.